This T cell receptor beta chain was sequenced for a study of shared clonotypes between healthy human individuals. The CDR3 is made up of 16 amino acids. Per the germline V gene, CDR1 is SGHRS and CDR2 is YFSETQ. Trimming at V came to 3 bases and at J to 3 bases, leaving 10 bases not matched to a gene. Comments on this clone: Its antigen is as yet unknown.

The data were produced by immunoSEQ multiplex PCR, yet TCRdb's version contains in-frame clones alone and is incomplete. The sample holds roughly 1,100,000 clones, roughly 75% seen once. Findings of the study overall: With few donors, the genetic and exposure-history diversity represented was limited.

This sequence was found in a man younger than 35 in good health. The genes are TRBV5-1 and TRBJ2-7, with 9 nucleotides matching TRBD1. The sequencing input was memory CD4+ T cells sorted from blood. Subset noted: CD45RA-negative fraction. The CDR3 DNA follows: TGCGCCAGCAGCTCGGCCCCGGGACAGGGAAACTACGAGCAGTACTTC. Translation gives CASSSAPGQGNYEQYF.